Below, one T cell receptor beta chain is given with its context. Its target is unknown. These data originate in a study of human T cells and chemical hapten exposure. Study background: DPC at 2% was the sensitizing agent, placed on approximately 2 cm by approximately 2 cm of upper inner arm skin. Study results and limitations: The study found expanded TCRs formed significantly more large CDR3 similarity clusters than controls.

Sample time point: pre-sensitization, week 0. The treatment denotes: therapeutic diphenylcyclopropenone sensitization with weekly scalp DPC. TCRdb recomputed calls from the RACE reads with MiXCR, one row per CDR3 protein. The sample lists tens of thousands of distinct CDR3 sequences, about 7.6% occurring once. Between the trimmed V and J ends, which lost 3 bases and 4 bases, there was a span of 12 bases. The CDR3 runs to 14 residues. CDR1 and CDR2 from the germline V gene are SGHTA and FQGNSA. The V call is TRBV7-2, the J call TRBJ2-5, with TRBD1 as a possible D gene (6 bases). The origin of this receptor is a woman in her 50s with alopecia areata. Some clones in this sample may be carry-over from other donors' samples. The sample here was whole blood, taken in connection with sensitization to the hapten diphenylcyclopropenone (DPC). CDR3 protein: CASSLQGLRETQYF. The CDR3, as DNA: TGTGCCAGCAGCTTGCAGGGGCTAAGAGAGACCCAGTACTTC.